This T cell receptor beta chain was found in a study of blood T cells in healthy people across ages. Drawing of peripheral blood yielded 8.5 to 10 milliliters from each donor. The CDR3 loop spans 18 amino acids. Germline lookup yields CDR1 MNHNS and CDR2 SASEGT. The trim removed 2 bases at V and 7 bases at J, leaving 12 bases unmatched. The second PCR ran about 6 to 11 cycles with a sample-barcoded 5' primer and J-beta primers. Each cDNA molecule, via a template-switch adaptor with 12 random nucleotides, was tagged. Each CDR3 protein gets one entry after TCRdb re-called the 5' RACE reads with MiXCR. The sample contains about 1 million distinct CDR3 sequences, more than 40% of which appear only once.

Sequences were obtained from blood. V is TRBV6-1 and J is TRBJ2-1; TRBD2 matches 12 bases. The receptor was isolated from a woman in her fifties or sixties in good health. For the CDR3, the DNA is TGTGCCAGCAGTGAATTGGGTACTAGCGGGAGGAAGTGGAATGAGCAGTTCTTC. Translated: CASSELGTSGRKWNEQFF.